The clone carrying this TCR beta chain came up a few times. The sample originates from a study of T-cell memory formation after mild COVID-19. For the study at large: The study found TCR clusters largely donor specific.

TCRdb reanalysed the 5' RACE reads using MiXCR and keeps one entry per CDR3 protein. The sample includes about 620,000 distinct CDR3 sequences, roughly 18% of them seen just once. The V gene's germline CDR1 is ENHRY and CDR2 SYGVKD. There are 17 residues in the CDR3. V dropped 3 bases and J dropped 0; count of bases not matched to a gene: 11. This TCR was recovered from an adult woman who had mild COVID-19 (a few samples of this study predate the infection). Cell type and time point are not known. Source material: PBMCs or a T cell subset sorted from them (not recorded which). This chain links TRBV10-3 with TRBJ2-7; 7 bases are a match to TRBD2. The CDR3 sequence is CAISDVGLADSSYEQYF. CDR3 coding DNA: TGTGCCATCAGTGATGTAGGCCTAGCGGATAGCTCCTACGAGCAGTACTTC.